These T cell receptor beta chains were read from a single sample in a study of blood T cell repertoires in COVID-19. Profiling relied on immunoSEQ multiplex PCR, and the TCRdb table lists in-frame clones only, not all of them. The sample contains about 34,000 clones, 80% of which appear only once. Sequenced input: peripheral blood. Receptors originate from a woman in her 70s with acute or convalescent COVID-19. CDR3s include the opening cysteine and the closing phenylalanine or tryptophan. D genes are given only for firm matches. Clone size is given for some rows only: seen once, a few or many times, or a class if the clone is expanded.

clone size | J gene | D gene | V gene | CDR3 protein | CDR3 DNA
few | TRBJ2-1 | TRBD2 | TRBV2 | CASTVLAGNNEQFF | TGTGCCAGCACGGTCCTAGCGGGAAACAATGAGCAGTTCTTC
medium-sized | TRBJ2-3 | - | TRBV19 | CASSPLLASTDTQYF | TGTGCCAGTAGCCCCCTCTTAGCGAGTACAGATACGCAGTATTTT
few | TRBJ2-7 | TRBD2 | TRBV7-8 | CASSRRGSPYEQYF | TGTGCCAGCAGCCGGCGGGGGTCCCCTTACGAGCAGTACTTC
few | TRBJ1-1 | TRBD1 | TRBV27 | CATQSGTGIMNTEAFF | TGTGCCACCCAATCCGGGACAGGTATCATGAACACTGAAGCTTTCTTT
- | TRBJ2-7 | TRBD1 | TRBV19 | CASSPISGTGGPEQYF | TGTGCCAGTAGTCCTATCTCCGGGACAGGGGGGCCCGAGCAGTACTTC
- | TRBJ1-5 | - | TRBV12-3/TRBV12-4 | CASSFSPNQPQHF | TGTGCCAGCAGTTTCAGTCCTAATCAGCCCCAGCATTTT
- | TRBJ2-5 | TRBD1 | TRBV6-1 | CASSEWDRVETQYF | TGTGCCAGCAGTGAGTGGGACAGGGTAGAGACCCAGTACTTC
- | TRBJ2-3 | - | TRBV6-5 | CASSYVGAGLDTQYF | TGTGCCAGCAGTTACGTGGGGGCCGGTCTGGATACGCAGTATTTT
once | TRBJ2-7 | - | TRBV2 | CASTREAGSYEQYF | TGTGCCAGCACTAGGGAGGCCGGCTCCTACGAGCAGTACTTC
- | TRBJ2-3 | TRBD2 | TRBV28 | CASTAGVGDTQYF | TGTGCCAGCACGGCGGGAGTAGGAGATACGCAGTATTTT
- | TRBJ1-6 | TRBD1 | TRBV27 | CASSGDRVDSPLHF | TGTGCCAGCAGTGGGGACAGGGTGGATTCACCCCTCCACTTT
- | TRBJ1-2 | TRBD1 | TRBV5-4 | CASSLSRGTGVNYGYTF | TGTGCCAGCAGCTTGTCCAGAGGGACAGGGGTTAACTATGGCTACACCTTC
few | TRBJ1-2 | - | TRBV4-2 | CASSQDLGGGSTNYGYTF | TGTGCCAGCAGCCAAGATCTCGGCGGAGGGAGCACTAACTATGGCTACACCTTC
- | TRBJ2-3 | - | TRBV14 | CASSQIRTSDTQYF | TGTGCCAGCAGCCAAATACGAACATCAGATACGCAGTATTTT
many | TRBJ1-1 | TRBD1 | TRBV7-8 | CASSLEGQGRTEAFF | TGTGCCAGCAGCTTAGAGGGACAGGGGCGCACTGAAGCTTTCTTT
- | TRBJ2-5 | - | TRBV9 | CASSVGSVLQETQYF | TGTGCCAGCAGCGTAGGTAGCGTCTTGCAAGAGACCCAGTACTTC
- | TRBJ2-3 | - | TRBV4-1 | CASSQLRGGYTDTQYF | TGCGCCAGCAGCCAGCTAAGGGGGGGGTACACAGATACGCAGTATTTT
- | TRBJ1-2 | TRBD1 | TRBV19 | CASTDRGYGYTF | TGTGCCAGCACGGACAGGGGCTATGGCTACACCTTC
- | TRBJ1-2 | - | TRBV6-5 | CASSPDSGGGYTF | TGTGCCAGCAGCCCGGACTCTGGCGGTGGCTACACCTTC
few | TRBJ2-5 | - | TRBV11-2 | CASSSSTTQTQYF | TGTGCCAGCAGCTCTTCGACTACCCAGACCCAGTACTTC
- | TRBJ2-7 | TRBD1 | TRBV28 | CASSDRVLGEQYF | TGTGCCAGCAGTGACAGGGTGCTGGGCGAGCAGTACTTC
- | TRBJ2-1 | TRBD2 | TRBV11-2 | CASSPSGRAGNEQFF | TGTGCCAGCAGCCCTAGCGGGAGGGCCGGAAATGAGCAGTTCTTC
- | TRBJ1-1 | TRBD1 | TRBV7-9 | CASSLSQGPEAFF | TGTGCCAGCAGCTTATCACAGGGGCCAGAAGCTTTCTTT
- | TRBJ2-2 | - | TRBV3-1/TRBV3-2 | CASSRDTTNTGELFF | TGTGCCAGCAGCCGGGACACTACGAACACCGGGGAGCTGTTTTTT
few | TRBJ2-1 | TRBD2 | TRBV5-8 | CASSLLASEQFF | TGTGCCAGCAGCTTACTAGCGTCTGAGCAGTTCTTC
- | TRBJ1-5 | - | TRBV2 | CASSEWTSNQPQHF | TGTGCCAGCAGTGAATGGACAAGCAATCAGCCCCAGCATTTT
- | TRBJ1-4 | - | TRBV9 | CASSVAGKEVVAEKLFF | TGTGCCAGCAGCGTAGCTGGTAAGGAGGTCGTCGCTGAAAAACTGTTTTTT
- | TRBJ2-5 | TRBD2 | TRBV5-1 | CASTLTSSPQETQYF | TGCGCCAGCACGCTGACTAGCAGCCCCCAAGAGACCCAGTACTTC
- | TRBJ1-4 | TRBD1 | TRBV27 | CASSLQGGYGTNEKLFF | TGTGCCAGCAGTTTACAGGGGGGATACGGAACTAATGAAAAACTGTTTTTT
- | TRBJ2-2 | - | TRBV29-1 | CSVVGSPTGELFF | TGCAGCGTTGTCGGGAGTCCCACCGGGGAGCTGTTTTTT
- | TRBJ2-2 | TRBD1 | TRBV5-1 | CASSSWTGGGTGELFF | TGCGCCAGCAGCTCCTGGACAGGGGGAGGCACCGGGGAGCTGTTTTTT
once | TRBJ2-2 | TRBD1 | TRBV5-4 | CASSLRQGTGELFF | TGTGCCAGCAGCCTTCGACAGGGGACCGGGGAGCTGTTTTTT
- | TRBJ2-7 | TRBD1 | TRBV25-1 | CASSQRQGSEQYF | TGTGCCAGCAGTCAAAGACAGGGCAGCGAGCAGTACTTC
- | TRBJ1-1 | - | TRBV3-1/TRBV3-2 | CASSQRTGNAEAFF | TGTGCCAGCAGCCAACGGACGGGGAACGCTGAAGCTTTCTTT
once | TRBJ1-6 | - | TRBV27 | CASSPNSYNSPLHF | TGTGCCAGCAGCCCGAACAGCTATAATTCACCCCTCCACTTT
- | TRBJ2-7 | TRBD1 | TRBV6-2/TRBV6-3 | CASSLNPRDRGDEQYF | TGTGCCAGCAGTCTCAACCCCCGGGACAGGGGGGACGAGCAGTACTTC
few | TRBJ1-4 | TRBD1 | TRBV19 | CASSISQGATEKLFF | TGTGCCAGTAGTATAAGTCAGGGGGCAACTGAAAAACTGTTTTTT
- | TRBJ2-1 | TRBD2 | TRBV6-2/TRBV6-3 | CASSYRNKAGNRGEQFF | TGTGCCAGCAGTTACCGGAATAAAGCGGGAAACCGTGGTGAGCAGTTCTTC
- | TRBJ2-1 | TRBD1 | TRBV29-1 | CSARRRDRVFDNEQFF | TGCAGCGCCCGTAGGAGGGACAGGGTCTTCGACAATGAGCAGTTCTTC
- | TRBJ2-3 | - | TRBV5-1 | CASSGGNLVDTQYF | TGCGCCAGCAGCGGGGGGAACTTGGTAGATACGCAGTATTTT
- | TRBJ2-1 | - | TRBV18 | CASSPKGQAGGYGGNEQFF | TGTGCCAGCTCACCAAAAGGTCAAGCCGGTGGGTATGGAGGCAATGAGCAGTTCTTC
- | TRBJ2-1 | - | TRBV7-2 | CASSPPYEAPKQFF | TGTGCCAGCAGCCCCCCATATGAGGCCCCCAAGCAGTTCTTC
- | TRBJ1-2 | - | TRBV12-3/TRBV12-4 | CASTGNYGYTF | TGTGCCAGCACAGGGAACTATGGCTACACCTTC
- | TRBJ2-7 | - | TRBV11-2 | CASSLDARGFSYEQYF | TGTGCCAGCAGCTTAGATGCTAGGGGATTCTCCTACGAGCAGTACTTC
- | TRBJ2-3 | TRBD2 | TRBV18 | CASSPGTSYRLTDTQYF | TGTGCCAGCTCACCAGGGACTAGCTATAGACTCACAGATACGCAGTATTTT
once | TRBJ2-1 | - | TRBV2 | CASRELYNEQFF | TGTGCCAGCAGGGAACTATACAATGAGCAGTTCTTC
medium-sized | TRBJ2-5 | - | TRBV18 | CASSLDIQETQYF | TGTGCCAGCTCACTCGACATCCAAGAGACCCAGTACTTC
- | TRBJ1-5 | - | TRBV7-6 | CASSLAPGLEQPQHF | TGTGCCAGCAGCTTAGCTCCGGGACTGGAACAGCCCCAGCATTTT
- | TRBJ1-2 | TRBD1 | TRBV7-8 | CASSQSGTGSAGYTF | TGTGCCAGCAGCCAATCCGGGACAGGGTCGGCTGGCTACACCTTC
once | TRBJ2-1 | - | TRBV10-3 | CAISDRQTYNEQFF | TGTGCCATCAGTGACAGACAAACCTACAATGAGCAGTTCTTC
- | TRBJ1-2 | - | TRBV5-5 | CASSLTVNYGYTF | TGTGCCAGCAGCCTGACAGTTAACTATGGCTACACCTTC
- | TRBJ2-1 | TRBD2 | TRBV5-1 | CASSLGTSGFNEQFF | TGCGCCAGCAGCTTGGGGACTAGCGGTTTCAATGAGCAGTTCTTC
- | TRBJ2-3 | TRBD1 | TRBV18 | CASSALEGQGPDTQYF | TGTGCCAGCTCTGCCCTCGAGGGACAGGGCCCCGATACGCAGTATTTT
- | TRBJ1-2 | TRBD1 | TRBV19 | CASSMGQGSDGYTF | TGTGCCAGTAGTATGGGACAGGGGTCGGATGGCTACACCTTC